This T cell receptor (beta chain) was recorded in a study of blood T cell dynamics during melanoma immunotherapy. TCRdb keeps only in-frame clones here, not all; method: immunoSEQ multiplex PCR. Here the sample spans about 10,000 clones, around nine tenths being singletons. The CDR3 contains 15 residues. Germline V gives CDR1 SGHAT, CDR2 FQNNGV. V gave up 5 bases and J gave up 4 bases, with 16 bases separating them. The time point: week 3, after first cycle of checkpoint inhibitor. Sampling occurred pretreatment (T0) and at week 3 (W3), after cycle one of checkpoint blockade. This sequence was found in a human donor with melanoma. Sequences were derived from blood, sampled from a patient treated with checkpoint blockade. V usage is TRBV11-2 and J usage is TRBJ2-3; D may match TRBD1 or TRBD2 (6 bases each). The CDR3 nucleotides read TGTGCCAGCAGCACCGTACGGGGGCGGGCAGATACGCAGTATTTT. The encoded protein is CASSTVRGRADTQYF.